This entry is about one TCR beta chain. Antigen: not known. Repertoires were generated with immunoSEQ multiplex PCR, while TCRdb's copy carries only in-frame clones and drops some. The sample comprises about 10,000 clones, 95% to 98% of which are singletons, and 0.25% rests with the top ten. The naive gate required viable CD3+CD4+ or CD3+CD8+ cells with CCR7+CD45RA+CD45RO-CD95-CD27+CD28+ phenotype. Peripheral blood was collected from the related graft donor on the marrow donation day. The source of the sample is a study of T cells after posttransplantation cyclophosphamide. Regarding the study as a whole: Blood and skin or GI T cell repertoires showed limited TRB overlap. After PTCy, TRB diversity resembled that of CNI/methotrexate controls. Donor CD8+ memory clones often dominated recipient blood repertoires at later times.

The sequencing input was naive CD4+ T cells sorted from PBMCs. The receptor's source is a woman aged 55 to 70 in good health, CMV-negative, and a related stem cell transplant donor.

The CDR3, as DNA: TGTGCCAGCAGCGTAGGGCAGGCTCCCTACGAGCAGTACTTC. It specifies CASSVGQAPYEQYF. V and J are TRBV9 and TRBJ2-7; D not resolved. Germline V gene sequence: CDR1 SGDLS, CDR2 YYNGEE. CDR3 length: 14 residues. The V and J ends lost 0 bases and 2 bases respectively, with 9 bases between them.